The 16 T cell receptor beta chains reported below all come from one sample, sequenced in a study of cytomegalovirus exposure and HLA in healthy donors. Primers included in the PCR were 60 Vbeta and 13 Jbeta primers. Sequencing was performed with immunoSEQ multiplex PCR; in TCRdb, only in-frame clones are kept and a portion is missing. The table lists about 75,000 clones. Material for sequencing was PBMCs. These receptors came from a young man in good health and CMV-seropositive.

Comments on this clone: This sample includes further DNA sequences coding for the same CDR3. V and J are TRBV5-6 and TRBJ1-5; 9 nucleotides agree with TRBD1. CDR1 and CDR2 (germline): SGHDT, YYEEEE. V shed 4 bases, J shed 6 bases, and the junction held 8 bases outside the gene matches. The CDR3 length is 15 residues. CDR3 coding DNA: TGTGCCAGCAGCCCCGGGACAGGGTTAAGTCAGCCCCAGCATTTT. Translation gives CASSPGTGLSQPQHF.

The chain carries TRBV5-1 and TRBJ1-3, with D unclear. V shed 0 bases and J shed 0 bases, with 10 bases lying between them. This CDR3 contains 16 residues. CDR1 SGHRS and CDR2 YFSETQ come from the germline V gene. The CDR3 DNA reads as TGCGCCAGCAGCTTGGTCCCGGGGAGCTCTGGAAACACCATATATTTT. Encoded protein: CASSLVPGSSGNTIYF.

The CDR3 here is CASSLGGLAGGETQYF. CDR3 DNA sequence: TGTGCCAGCAGTCTGGGGGGACTAGCGGGAGGGGAGACCCAGTACTTC. The chain couples TRBV5-6 to TRBJ2-5, with 16 bases aligning to TRBD2. The germline V gene has CDR1 SGHDT and CDR2 YYEEEE. The CDR3 runs to 16 residues. V was clipped by 5 bases and J by 5 bases; unmatched bases: 6.

The rearrangement uses TRBV5-1 and TRBJ2-7; no definite D call. The germline V gene encodes CDR1 SGHRS and CDR2 YFSETQ. This CDR3 is built from 14 residues. Trimming shortened V by 1 base and J by 3 bases, and 11 bases separated the two germline ends. CDR3 DNA sequence: TGCGCCAGCAGCTTGAACGCGCGGCACTACGAGCAGTACTTC. The encoded protein is CASSLNARHYEQYF.

V and J are TRBV11-2 and TRBJ1-1; the D is unclear. V was trimmed by 8 bases and J by 10 bases, leaving 14 bases between them. In germline, CDR1 is SGHAT, CDR2 FQNNGV. This CDR3 is built from 11 residues. The CDR3 DNA reads TGTGCCAGCGCCACTGAGGAGGGAGCTTTCTTT. It codes for CASATEEGAFF.

The chain links TRBV6-1 to TRBJ1-1; 7 positions match TRBD1. Germline-derived CDR1 and CDR2 are MNHNS and SASEGT. V trimming: 4 bases; J trimming: 1 base; junction bases outside the gene matches: 6. CDR3 length equals 15 residues. The CDR3 DNA reads as TGTGCCAGCAGTGCCCCAAACAGGGGGAACACTGAAGCTTTCTTT. Its translation: CASSAPNRGNTEAFF.

J is TRBJ2-3 and V is TRBV29-1; 7 bases are a match to TRBD2. J was trimmed by 2 bases and V by 4 bases; bases with no gene match: 6. Germline CDR1 SQVTM, CDR2 ANQGSEA. This CDR3 has 14 amino acids. The CDR3 DNA is TGCAGCGTTGGCATTGCGGGAGTCACAGATACGCAGTATTTT. As protein: CSVGIAGVTDTQYF.

The chain combines TRBV7-9 with TRBJ2-6; D is undetermined. CDR1 is SEHNR and CDR2 is FQNEAQ in the germline V gene (reference sequence). The V and J ends lost 2 bases and 0 bases respectively, with 8 bases between them. The CDR3 is made up of 16 amino acids. This chain's CDR3 is CASSLYISSGANVLTF. The CDR3 nucleotides read TGTGCCAGCAGCTTATATATCAGCTCTGGGGCCAACGTCCTGACTTTC.

V usage is TRBV7-9 and J usage is TRBJ2-5; D is undetermined. This CDR3 region has 16 residues. Germline CDR1 SEHNR, CDR2 FQNEAQ (reference sequence). V was pared by 4 bases and J by 1 base, with 16 bases between. The CDR3 DNA follows: TGTGCCAGCAGCTCCCCGGTACAGAAAGTCCAAGAGACCCAGTACTTC. It translates to CASSSPVQKVQETQYF.

The gene calls are TRBV5-1 and TRBJ1-4; D is perhaps TRBD1 (6 bases). The CDR3 is 13 residues long. Trimming removed 5 bases from V and 7 bases from J, with 12 bases in between. Germline loops: CDR1 SGHRS, CDR2 YFSETQ. Here the CDR3 reads CASRKGVGEKLFF. CDR3 sequence (DNA): TGCGCCAGCAGGAAGGGGGTAGGTGAAAAACTGTTTTTT.

The chain is built from TRBV6-5 and TRBJ1-1; no firm D call. The CDR3 extends over 12 amino acids. The germline CDR1 and CDR2 sequences are MNHEY and SVGAGI. The V end was cut by 7 bases, the J end by 5 bases, with 11 bases between. The DNA of the CDR3 is TGTGCCAGCACCCGGGAAGTTACTGAAGCTTTCTTT. It encodes CASTREVTEAFF.

This chain uses TRBV10-1 with TRBJ1-5; D not resolved. This CDR3 comprises 14 residues. With 3 bases removed from V and 3 bases from J, the gap between germline ends came to 9 bases. The germline CDR1 and CDR2 sequences are WNHNN and SYGVQD (reference sequence). CDR3 nucleotides: TGCGCCAGCAGTGAAGGAGGGTTCAATCAGCCCCAGCATTTT. Protein sequence: CASSEGGFNQPQHF.

The rearrangement uses TRBV5-4 and TRBJ1-4; 8 bases map to TRBD1. Germline V gene lookup returns CDR1 SGHNT and CDR2 YYREEE (reference sequence). V gave up 0 bases and J gave up 5 bases; unmatched junction bases: 3. This CDR3 is built from 15 residues. As DNA, the CDR3 is TGTGCCAGCAGCTTGGAGACAGGGGCCAATGAAAAACTGTTTTTT. This translates into CASSLETGANEKLFF.

V and J are TRBV30 and TRBJ1-3; the D is unclear. The CDR3 is 14 residues long. Germline lookup yields CDR1 GTSNPN and CDR2 SVGIG (reference sequence). Trimming left V 0 bases short and J 6 bases short, with 12 bases between. The CDR3 protein is CAWSVFLAENTIYF. CDR3 coding DNA: TGTGCCTGGAGTGTATTCCTGGCGGAAAACACCATATATTTT.

This chain connects TRBV30 to TRBJ1-4; TRBD1 might be the D (5 bases). Germline V gives CDR1 GTSNPN, CDR2 SVGIG (reference sequence). Trimming took 2 bases from V and 4 from J, leaving 17 bases between them. The CDR3 has 16 residues. CDR3 in amino acids: CAWSSGGGSFNEKLFF. The CDR3 nucleotides are TGTGCCTGGAGTAGCGGGGGTGGCAGCTTTAATGAAAAACTGTTTTTT.

The chain combines TRBV30 with TRBJ1-6; TRBD1 aligns across 8 bases. This CDR3 spans 14 amino acids. With V trimmed by 0 bases and J by 6 bases, 1 base remained unmatched. Germline values: CDR1 GTSNPN, CDR2 SVGIG (reference sequence). This chain's CDR3 is CAWSVGQGNSPLHF. In DNA form, the CDR3 reads TGTGCCTGGAGTGTAGGACAGGGTAATTCACCCCTCCACTTT.